This T cell receptor beta chain comes out of a study of blood T cell repertoires in COVID-19. The method was immunoSEQ multiplex PCR; TCRdb's version includes in-frame clones alone and lacks a portion of them. The table records around 88,000 clones, over 60% of them present only once. CDR3 length: 15 amino acids. The V and J ends lost 1 base and 5 bases, in that order; junction bases with no gene match: 6. Germline V gene lookup returns CDR1 LGHNA and CDR2 YSLEER. The source is a man aged 50 or older who had recovered from COVID-19. Sequenced sample: peripheral blood. The chain is built from TRBV4-3 and TRBJ1-2; 8 positions agree with TRBD1. The CDR3 bases are TGCGCCAGCAGCCAAGCCTGGGACAGGAGTTATGGCTACACCTTC. Its translation is CASSQAWDRSYGYTF.